The 27 T cell receptor beta chains reported below all come from one sample, sequenced in a study of cytomegalovirus exposure and HLA in healthy donors. Primers for the PCR totalled 60 Vbeta and 13 Jbeta. This table comes from immunoSEQ multiplex PCR, and its TCRdb copy is limited to in-frame clones, with some not included. The data contain over 120,000 clones, around three quarters of them seen just once; the ten biggest clones take up over 2%. Specimen: PBMCs. These receptors were obtained from a woman between 18 and 30 years old in good health and CMV-seropositive.

V and J are TRBV2 and TRBJ2-1; D perhaps matches TRBD1 (5 bases). Germline V gene data show CDR1 as SNHLY and CDR2 as FYNNEI. V shed 5 bases and J shed 3 bases, with 8 bases lying between them. The CDR3 extends over 13 amino acids. The CDR3 DNA sequence: TGTGCCAGCAGTTTTGACAGCTACAATGAGCAGTTCTTC. This codes for CASSFDSYNEQFF.

Comments on this clone: At one end, the junction sequence differs from germline, possibly due to a read error. The chain joins TRBV25-1 to TRBJ2-6; D is possibly TRBD1 (6 bases). Germline V CDR1 and CDR2: MGHDK, SYGVNS. This CDR3 contains 16 residues. This CDR3 reads CASSSLTGSGANGLTF. In nucleotides, the CDR3 is TGTGCCAGCAGTAGTCTTACAGGGTCCGGGGCCAACGGCCTGACTTTC. The full variable domain, rest sourced from reference TRBV25-1 and TRBJ2-6, is EADIYQTPRYLVIGTGKKITLECSQTMGHDKMYWYQQDPGMELHLIHYSYGVNSTEKGDLSSESTVSRIRTEHFPLTLESARPSHTSQYLCASSSLTGSGANGLTFGAGSRLTVL.

The V and J genes are TRBV6-1 and TRBJ2-5; 11 bases are shared with TRBD2. This CDR3 is built from 13 residues. The germline gives CDR1 MNHNS, CDR2 SASEGT. The ends lost 10 bases at V and 5 bases at J; junction bases unmatched: 6. In DNA form, the CDR3 reads TGTGCCACCCTGACTAGCGGGGCGGAGACCCAGTACTTC. Translation gives CATLTSGAETQYF.

This clone was counted a single time. This chain uses TRBV6-5 with TRBJ1-2; D remains ambiguous. Trimming took off 6 bases at V and 1 base at J, with 9 bases between the two ends. This CDR3 has 13 amino acids. Per germline, CDR1 MNHEY and CDR2 SVGAGI. As DNA, the CDR3 is TGTGCCAGCAGCCTCGGGGTTAACTATGGCTACACCTTC. Translation gives CASSLGVNYGYTF.

The chain joins TRBV7-2 to TRBJ1-2; possible D gene TRBD1, 5 bases. The V end lost 1 base, the J end lost 4 bases, and 22 bases lay between the germline ends. Germline V gene sequence: CDR1 SGHTA, CDR2 FQGNSA. The CDR3 is made up of 18 amino acids. DNA for the CDR3: TGTGCCAGCAGCTTAGTGCCATTGACAGAAATCGGCGGCTATGGCTACACCTTC. This codes for CASSLVPLTEIGGYGYTF.

The gene calls are TRBV5-4 and TRBJ2-7, with 7 bases that match TRBD1. Germline V gives CDR1 SGHNT, CDR2 YYREEE (reference sequence). The CDR3 contains 15 residues. The junction had 9 bases not matched to a gene; V was cut back by 1 base and J by 5 bases. CDR3 nucleotide sequence: TGTGCCAGCAGCTTGAGTATGCGAGGGGGCGACGAGCAGTACTTC. It encodes CASSLSMRGGDEQYF. The full variable domain, with the rest looked up from reference TRBV5-4 and TRBJ2-7, is ETGVTQSPTHLIKTRGQQVTLRCSSQSGHNTVSWYQQALGQGPQFIFQYYREEENGRGNFPPRFSGLQFPNYSSELNVNALELDDSALYLCASSLSMRGGDEQYFGPGTRLTVT.

V gene TRBV9 combines with J gene TRBJ2-3, with 13 bases that match TRBD2. In germline, CDR1 is SGDLS, CDR2 YYNGEE. The length of the CDR3 is 16 residues. J was trimmed by 6 bases and V by 4 bases; bases with no gene match: 8. CDR3 loop: CASSPLAGGRMDTQYF. CDR3 nucleotide sequence: TGTGCCAGCAGCCCACTAGCGGGGGGGAGGATGGATACGCAGTATTTT.

The chain is built from TRBV7-9 and TRBJ2-5, with D perhaps TRBD1 (6 bases). There are 16 residues in the CDR3. V lost 3 bases, J lost 3 bases, and 17 bases lay in between. CDR1 and CDR2 from the germline V gene are SEHNR and FQNEAQ (reference sequence). The chain's CDR3 is CASSLRGSLIEETQYF. The DNA for the CDR3 is TGTGCCAGCAGCTTGAGGGGGAGCCTCATTGAAGAGACCCAGTACTTC.

The V and J genes are TRBV7-9 and TRBJ1-1; D unresolved. This CDR3 spans 16 amino acids. V shed 1 base and J shed 2 bases, with 14 bases lying between them. Germline loops: CDR1 SEHNR, CDR2 FQNEAQ (reference sequence). The CDR3 sequence: CASSLGPSAENTEAFF. The CDR3 DNA is TGTGCCAGCAGCTTAGGGCCCTCGGCGGAAAACACTGAAGCTTTCTTT.

The chain links TRBV6-5 to TRBJ1-3, with D tentatively TRBD1 (6 bases). Deletions cut 5 bases from V and 0 bases from J, with 11 bases between. The CDR3 runs to 15 residues. The V gene's germline CDR1 is MNHEY and CDR2 SVGAGI. This CDR3 is CASSPQGYSGNTIYF. Written as DNA, the CDR3 is TGTGCCAGCAGTCCACAGGGTTACTCTGGAAACACCATATATTTT.

The chain's CDR3 is CAWRRGQGAYGYTF. Here the CDR3 DNA reads TGTGCCTGGAGGCGGGGACAGGGGGCGTATGGCTACACCTTC. The rearrangement links TRBV30 to TRBJ1-2, with 12 bases identical to TRBD1. Germline assignment: CDR1 GTSNPN and CDR2 SVGIG (reference sequence). V shed 3 bases, J shed 5 bases, and the junction held 4 bases outside the gene matches. The CDR3 totals 14 residues.

The J gene is TRBJ2-1, the V gene TRBV25-1, with TRBD2 as a possible D gene (6 bases). CDR3 length: 17 amino acids. Germline V gene data show CDR1 as MGHDK and CDR2 as SYGVNS. V lost 8 bases to trimming and J lost 0 bases, with 20 bases between them. CDR3 sequence (DNA): TGTGCCAGCGGCAAGAGAAGCGGGCCAAGCTCCTACAATGAGCAGTTCTTC. This codes for CASGKRSGPSSYNEQFF.

The chain links TRBV5-4 to TRBJ2-7, with D unresolved. This CDR3 has 12 amino acids. CDR1 is SGHNT, CDR2 YYREEE, per germline (reference sequence). Trimming left V 4 bases short and J 6 bases short, with 11 bases between. This CDR3 reads CASSAIAGEQYF. DNA for the CDR3: TGTGCCAGCAGCGCTATCGCTGGCGAGCAGTACTTC.

This clone was found a few times. The V and J genes are TRBV13 and TRBJ2-5, with 12 bases fitting TRBD2. Trimming removed 5 bases from V and 2 bases from J; junction bases left unmatched: 9. Germline values: CDR1 PRHDT, CDR2 FYEKMQ (reference sequence). There are 17 residues in the CDR3. The CDR3 protein is CASSKLTSGGLQETQYF. CDR3 sequence (DNA): TGTGCCAGCAGCAAACTGACTAGCGGGGGTCTACAAGAGACCCAGTACTTC.

The genes are TRBV30 and TRBJ1-1; unclear D gene. The germline V gene encodes CDR1 GTSNPN and CDR2 SVGIG (reference sequence). CDR3 length: 14 amino acids. The V gene lost 0 bases and the J gene lost 2 bases, with 10 bases spanning the gap. This CDR3 reads CAWSVSGVNTEAFF. CDR3 coding DNA: TGTGCCTGGAGTGTAAGCGGTGTTAACACTGAAGCTTTCTTT.

The chain recombines TRBV19 with TRBJ1-1; D not resolved. V dropped 2 bases and J dropped 0 bases, with 7 bases sitting between them. This CDR3 contains 14 residues. Germline lookup yields CDR1 LNHDA and CDR2 SQIVND (reference sequence). The chain's CDR3 is CASSIKSVNTEAFF. The CDR3 coding sequence is TGTGCCAGTAGTATAAAATCAGTGAACACTGAAGCTTTCTTT.

The chain recombines TRBV4-3 with TRBJ2-7; the D gene is possibly TRBD2 (7 bases). This CDR3 has 14 residues. Germline CDR1 reads LGHNA; CDR2 reads YSLEER. The ends were cut back, 1 base at V and 2 bases at J, with 9 bases in the middle. The DNA of the CDR3 is TGCGCCAGCAGCCAAGGGCGGGGGCCCTACGAGCAGTACTTC. Residues: CASSQGRGPYEQYF.

This clone showed up just a few times. This sequence joins TRBV30 and TRBJ1-1; TRBD1 aligns across 8 bases. Germline CDR1 and CDR2: GTSNPN and SVGIG (reference sequence). The CDR3 totals 13 residues. The V segment lost 3 bases and the J segment 4 bases; nucleotides outside the gene matches: 4. The CDR3 sequence: CAWSRGLSTEAFF. CDR3 nucleotides: TGTGCCTGGAGCAGGGGGCTGAGCACTGAAGCTTTCTTT.

The chain uses TRBV10-2 and TRBJ2-7; weak D call: TRBD1 (5 bases). Germline V gives CDR1 WSHSY, CDR2 SAAADI. The CDR3 runs 13 residues. V lost 4 bases, J lost 2 bases, and 9 bases lay in between. CDR3: CASSAGQAYEQYF. The CDR3, as DNA: TGCGCCAGCAGTGCCGGACAAGCCTACGAGCAGTACTTC.

The genes are TRBV6-1 and TRBJ2-7; 7 positions match TRBD1. The CDR3 length is 13 residues. V shed 11 bases, J shed 4 bases, and the junction held 11 bases outside the gene matches. The germline V gene encodes CDR1 MNHNS and CDR2 SASEGT. This CDR3 reads CAGSKTTGYEQYF. CDR3 nucleotide sequence: TGTGCCGGATCCAAGACGACAGGGTACGAGCAGTACTTC.

This chain links TRBV7-9 with TRBJ1-1; 9 positions match TRBD1. Germline V gives CDR1 SEHNR, CDR2 FQNEAQ (reference sequence). Losses at the gene ends were 6 bases for V and 5 bases for J; bases not matched to a gene: 7. CDR3 length: 14 amino acids. CDR3 amino acids: CASRPTGGETEAFF. CDR3 nucleotide sequence: TGTGCCAGCAGACCTACAGGGGGCGAAACTGAAGCTTTCTTT.

The CDR3: CASSRRQGPSGNTIYF. The CDR3 DNA follows: TGCGCCAGCAGCCGCCGACAGGGACCCTCTGGAAACACCATATATTTT. The rearrangement joins TRBV4-1 to TRBJ1-3; 7 bases fit TRBD1. This CDR3 spans 16 amino acids. Germline V gene data show CDR1 as MGHRA and CDR2 as YSYEKL. Germline trimming cut 4 bases from V and 0 bases from J; bases unmatched to any gene: 6.

This chain connects TRBV9 to TRBJ1-1; 12 nucleotides line up with TRBD1. This CDR3 has 17 residues. The ends lost 4 bases at V and 5 bases at J; junction bases unmatched: 12. Germline CDR1 reads SGDLS; CDR2 reads YYNGEE. The CDR3 DNA sequence: TGTGCCAGCAGCTCTCCCCGGGACAGGGGGCTGGAAACTGAAGCTTTCTTT. This encodes CASSSPRDRGLETEAFF.

V gene TRBV7-8 combines with J gene TRBJ2-3; 7 nucleotides align to TRBD1. Trimming removed 1 base from V and 3 bases from J; junction bases left unmatched: 4. Per the germline V gene, CDR1 is SGHVS and CDR2 is FQNEAQ. The CDR3 sequence is 15 residues long. The CDR3, as DNA: TGTGCCAGCAGCTTAGGGCAGGGGGAGACAGATACGCAGTATTTT. Its protein is CASSLGQGETDTQYF.

This chain links TRBV28 with TRBJ1-1, with TRBD1 identical over 12 bases. The CDR3 length is 14 residues. Germline V gives CDR1 MDHEN, CDR2 SYDVKM. V was clipped by 5 bases and J by 6 bases; unmatched bases: 4. In DNA, the CDR3 is TGTGCCAGCAGTCTGGGACAGGGGGCCGCTGAAGCTTTCTTT. This translates into CASSLGQGAAEAFF.

V is TRBV7-9 and J is TRBJ2-2; D gene uncertain. The V gene's germline CDR1 is SEHNR and CDR2 FQNEAQ (reference sequence). V gave up 5 bases and J gave up 0 bases, with 16 bases separating them. There are 17 residues in the CDR3. The CDR3 coding sequence is TGTGCCAGCAGCCCCCGCCGGGTGGAGTCGAACACCGGGGAGCTGTTTTTT. It codes for CASSPRRVESNTGELFF.

The rearrangement links TRBV5-1 to TRBJ2-5; 10 bases are shared with TRBD2. Germline assignment: CDR1 SGHRS and CDR2 YFSETQ. The CDR3 is made up of 17 amino acids. V was pared by 1 base and J by 0 bases, with 6 bases of the junction left unmatched. The CDR3 sequence is CASSLNPSGGYQETQYF. The DNA for the CDR3 is TGCGCCAGCAGCTTGAACCCTAGCGGGGGCTACCAAGAGACCCAGTACTTC.